This T cell receptor beta chain is drawn from a study of shared T cell receptors in the human thymus. Clones were sequenced by immunoSEQ multiplex PCR, and TCRdb holds only the in-frame ones, with some missing. This sample has 630,000 or so clones; around 87% occur once, and the top ten carry roughly 0.0087%. Germline values: CDR1 MNHNS, CDR2 SASEGT. The length of the CDR3 is 14 residues. Between the trimmed V and J ends, which lost 7 bases and 2 bases, there was a span of 15 bases. The data also belong to a second study, concerning human thymus T cells. That source notes: Corrective heart surgery yielded resections, and these provided the thymus tissue.

This clonotype was obtained from a boy under two years old with a congenital heart defect. The specimen sequenced was thymocytes. The rearrangement joins TRBV6-1 to TRBJ2-7; D perhaps matches TRBD1 (6 bases). DNA of the CDR3: TGTGCCAGCACCCTAGCACAGGGCCCCTACGAGCAGTACTTC. This translates into CASTLAQGPYEQYF.